The entry below describes one TCR beta chain. Some clones are missing from TCRdb's copy, which holds only in-frame ones; the method was immunoSEQ multiplex PCR. Here the sample spans approximately 1,500,000 clones, approximately 96% being singletons. The source of the sample is a study of shared clonotypes between healthy human individuals. Donors had no recently reported acute infections or vaccinations and were HIV-negative. This CDR3 has 16 amino acids. Sequencing was performed on naive CD4+ T cells sorted from blood. Subset specified: CD45RA+ positively selected. V is TRBV12-1 and J is TRBJ2-2; the table's D call, TRBD2, was not checked against the DNA. TRBV12-1 is a known pseudogene. This TCR was recovered from a man aged 25 to 40 in good health. DNA for the CDR3: TGTGCCAGCAGCTTTGTTGGGACTAGCGACACCGGGGAGCTGTTTTTT. This translates into CASSFVGTSDTGELFF.